This T cell receptor (beta chain) was found in a study of shared clonotypes between healthy human individuals. The CDR3 contains 19 residues. The junction had 13 bases not matched to a gene; V was cut back by 2 bases and J by 0 bases. Per the germline V gene, CDR1 is SGHDT and CDR2 is YYEEEE. The study's findings and limits: Clonotype sharing across several donors was observed for roughly 5% of naive CD4 clonotypes.

This clone turned up a few times. Its target is not known. Profiling relied on immunoSEQ multiplex PCR, and the TCRdb table lists in-frame clones only, not all of them. This table holds approximately 1,000,000 clones, around 78% found once. Sequencing used memory CD4+ T cells from PBMCs. As to subset: CD45RA-negative fraction. The chain links TRBV5-6 to TRBJ2-2; TRBD2 agrees at 7 bases. The receptor's source is a man aged 18-30 years in good health. Some clones in this sample may be carry-over from other donors' samples. This CDR3 is CASSFLFGGITSNTGELFF. CDR3 nucleotide sequence: TGTGCCAGCAGCTTCTTATTCGGGGGGATAACCTCGAACACCGGGGAGCTGTTTTTT.